This TCR beta chain is from a study of blood T cells in healthy people across ages. Study context: Per two T cells, template switching captured roughly one barcoded beta molecule. Broader study findings: Among T cells, TCR beta diversity per million cells dropped roughly linearly as age rose.

Using a J-beta primer mix together with a sample-barcoded 5' primer, a second PCR was run for roughly 7 to 11 cycles. MiXCR, applied by TCRdb to the 5' RACE reads, yields one record per CDR3 protein. Among about a million distinct CDR3 sequences listed, roughly 47% were seen once. This clonotype has only a few counts. Antigen unknown. The CDR3 spans 13 residues. The V gene lost 5 bases and the J gene lost 5 bases, with 10 bases spanning the gap. The specimen was blood. The chain is built from TRBV12-3 or TRBV12-4 and TRBJ1-5; tentatively, D is TRBD1 (6 bases). The TCR was taken from a woman in her sixties in good health. In DNA, the CDR3 is TGTGCCAGCAGTGTATCAGGGGATCAGCCCCAGCATTTT. Translated, it gives CASSVSGDQPQHF.